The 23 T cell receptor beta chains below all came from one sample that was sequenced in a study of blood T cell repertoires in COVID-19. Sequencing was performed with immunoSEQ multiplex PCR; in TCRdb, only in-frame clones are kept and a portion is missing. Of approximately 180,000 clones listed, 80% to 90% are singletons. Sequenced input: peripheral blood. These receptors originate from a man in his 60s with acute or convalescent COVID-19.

The CDR3 coding sequence is TGTGCCAGCAGCTTTTCAGGGGTGATTTATGGCTACACCTTC. Its protein is CASSFSGVIYGYTF. V and J are TRBV5-8 and TRBJ1-2; possible D gene TRBD1, 6 bases. CDR1 SGHTS and CDR2 YDEGEE come from the germline V gene. Between the trimmed V and J ends, which lost 2 bases and 5 bases, there was a span of 13 bases. The CDR3 consists of 14 residues.

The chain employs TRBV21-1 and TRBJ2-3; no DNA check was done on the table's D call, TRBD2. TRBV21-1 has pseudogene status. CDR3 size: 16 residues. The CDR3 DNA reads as TGTGCCAGCAGCTCCCTTGGGCTAGCGGGGGTGGATACGCAGTATTTT. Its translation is CASSSLGLAGVDTQYF.

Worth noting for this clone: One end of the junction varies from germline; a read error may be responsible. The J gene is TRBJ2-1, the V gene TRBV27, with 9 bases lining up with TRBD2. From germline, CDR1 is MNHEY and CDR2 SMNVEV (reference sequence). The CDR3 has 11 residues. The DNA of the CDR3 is TGTGCCAGCAGTATAGCGGGAGTCCTAGTCTTC. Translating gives CASSIAGVLVF.

The CDR3 bases are TGTGCCAGCTCACCACCAGGGACAGGCAAGGGGGAGCAGTACTTC. Translation gives CASSPPGTGKGEQYF. This chain uses TRBV18 with TRBJ2-7; 8 bases fit TRBD1. The CDR3 is made up of 15 amino acids. The germline CDR1 and CDR2 sequences are KGHSH and LQKENI. Trimming at V came to 0 bases and at J to 7 bases, leaving 8 bases not matched to a gene.

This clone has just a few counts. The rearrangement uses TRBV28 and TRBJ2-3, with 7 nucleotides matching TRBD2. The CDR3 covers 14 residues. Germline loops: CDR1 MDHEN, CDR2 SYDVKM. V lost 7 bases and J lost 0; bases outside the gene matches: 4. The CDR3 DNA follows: TGTGCCAGCACCGGACTAGAAAGCACAGATACGCAGTATTTT. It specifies CASTGLESTDTQYF.

As DNA, the CDR3 is TGTGCCAGCAGCCTGAGCGGGAGGGCCCGGGTAAGCGGAGATACGCAGTATTTT. This gives the protein CASSLSGRARVSGDTQYF. The chain recombines TRBV27 with TRBJ2-3; 10 positions match TRBD2. In germline, CDR1 is MNHEY, CDR2 SMNVEV (reference sequence). With V trimmed by 6 bases and J by 5 bases, 17 bases remained unmatched. The CDR3 is 18 residues long.

The CDR3: CASSYEGGLNNEQFF. As DNA, the CDR3 is TGTGCCAGCAGTTACGAAGGGGGTCTCAACAATGAGCAGTTCTTC. The V and J genes are TRBV6-5 and TRBJ2-1; D may be TRBD1 (6 bases). The germline gives CDR1 MNHEY, CDR2 SVGAGI. V dropped 2 bases and J dropped 5 bases, with 13 bases sitting between them. The CDR3 is made up of 15 amino acids.

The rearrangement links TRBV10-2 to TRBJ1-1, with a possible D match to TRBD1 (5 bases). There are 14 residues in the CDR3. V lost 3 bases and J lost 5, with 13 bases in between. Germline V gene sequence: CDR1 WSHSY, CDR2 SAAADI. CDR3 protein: CASSEAGFWTEAFF. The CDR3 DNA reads TGCGCCAGCAGTGAAGCAGGGTTCTGGACTGAAGCTTTCTTT.

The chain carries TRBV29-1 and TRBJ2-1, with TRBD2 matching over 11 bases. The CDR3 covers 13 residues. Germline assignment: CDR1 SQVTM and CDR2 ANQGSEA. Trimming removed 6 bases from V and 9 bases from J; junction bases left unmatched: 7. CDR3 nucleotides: TGCAGCGTACTACTAGCGGGGGCGAGTGAGCAGTTCTTC. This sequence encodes CSVLLAGASEQFF.

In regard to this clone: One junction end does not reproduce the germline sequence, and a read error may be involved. CDR3 in DNA: TGTGCCAGCAGCTTAATCCGGGACTACTATGAGCAGTTCTTC. It yields the protein CASSLIRDYYEQFF. This rearrangement joins TRBV11-2 to TRBJ2-1, with 7 bases matching TRBD2. This CDR3 has 14 residues. Germline V CDR1 and CDR2: SGHAT, FQNNGV.

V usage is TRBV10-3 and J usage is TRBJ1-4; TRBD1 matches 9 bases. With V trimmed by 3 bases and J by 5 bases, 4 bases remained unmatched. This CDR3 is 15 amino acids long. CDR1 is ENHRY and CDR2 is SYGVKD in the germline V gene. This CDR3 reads CAISDGGQGNEKLFF. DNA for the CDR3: TGTGCCATCAGTGATGGGGGACAGGGAAATGAAAAACTGTTTTTT.

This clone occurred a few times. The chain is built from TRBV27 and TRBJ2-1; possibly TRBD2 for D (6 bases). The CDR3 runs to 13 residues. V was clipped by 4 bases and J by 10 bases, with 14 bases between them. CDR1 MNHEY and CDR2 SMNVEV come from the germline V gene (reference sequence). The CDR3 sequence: CASSSAGPQEQFF. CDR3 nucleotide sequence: TGTGCCAGCAGTTCCGCGGGGCCCCAGGAGCAGTTCTTC.

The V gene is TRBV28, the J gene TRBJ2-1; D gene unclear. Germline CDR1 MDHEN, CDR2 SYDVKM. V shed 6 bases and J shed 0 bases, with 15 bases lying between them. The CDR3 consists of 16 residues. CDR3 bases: TGTGCCAGCAGGGCTCTTTCCTTCCGCTCCTACAATGAGCAGTTCTTC. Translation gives CASRALSFRSYNEQFF. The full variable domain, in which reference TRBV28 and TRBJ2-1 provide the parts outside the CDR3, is DVKVTQSSRYLVKRTGEKVFLECVQDMDHENMFWYRQDPGLGLRLIYFSYDVKMKEKGDIPEGYSVSREKKERFSLILESASTNQTSMYLCASRALSFRSYNEQFFGPGTRLTVL.

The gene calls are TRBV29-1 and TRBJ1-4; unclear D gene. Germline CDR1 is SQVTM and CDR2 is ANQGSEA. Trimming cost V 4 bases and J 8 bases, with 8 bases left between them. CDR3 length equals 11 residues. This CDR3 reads CSVGTLEKLFF. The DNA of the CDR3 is TGCAGCGTTGGAACGCTAGAAAAACTGTTTTTT.

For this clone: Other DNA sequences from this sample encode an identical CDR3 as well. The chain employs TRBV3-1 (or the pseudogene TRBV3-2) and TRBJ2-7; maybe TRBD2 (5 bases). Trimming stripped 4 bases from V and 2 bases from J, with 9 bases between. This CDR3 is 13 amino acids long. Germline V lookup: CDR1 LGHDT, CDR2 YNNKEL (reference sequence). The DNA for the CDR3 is TGTGCCAGCAGCCTCCGAGGGACCTACGAGCAGTACTTC. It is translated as CASSLRGTYEQYF.

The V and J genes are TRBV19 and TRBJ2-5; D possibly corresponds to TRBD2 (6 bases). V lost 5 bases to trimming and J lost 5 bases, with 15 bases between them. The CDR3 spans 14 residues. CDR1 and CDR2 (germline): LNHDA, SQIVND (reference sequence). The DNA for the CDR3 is TGTGCCAGTAGTGTCGGAGGGGCTATGGAGACCCAGTACTTC. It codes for CASSVGGAMETQYF.

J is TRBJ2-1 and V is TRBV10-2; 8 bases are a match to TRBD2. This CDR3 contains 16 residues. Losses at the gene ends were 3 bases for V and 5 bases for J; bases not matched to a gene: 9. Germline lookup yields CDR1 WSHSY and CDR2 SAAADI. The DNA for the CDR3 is TGCGCCAGCAGTGACGCGACCGGGAGGGCCCACAATGAGCAGTTCTTC. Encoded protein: CASSDATGRAHNEQFF.

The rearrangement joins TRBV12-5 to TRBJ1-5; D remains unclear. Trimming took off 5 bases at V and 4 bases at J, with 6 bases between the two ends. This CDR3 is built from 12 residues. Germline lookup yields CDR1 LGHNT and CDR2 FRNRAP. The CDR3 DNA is TGTGCTAGTGGTCCCCAGAATCAGCCCCAGCATTTT. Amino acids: CASGPQNQPQHF. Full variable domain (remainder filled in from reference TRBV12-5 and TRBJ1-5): DARVTQTPRHKVTEMGQEVTMRCQPILGHNTVFWYRQTMMQGLELLAYFRNRAPLDDSGMPKDRFSAEMPDATLATLKIQPSEPRDSAVYFCASGPQNQPQHFGDGTRLSIL.

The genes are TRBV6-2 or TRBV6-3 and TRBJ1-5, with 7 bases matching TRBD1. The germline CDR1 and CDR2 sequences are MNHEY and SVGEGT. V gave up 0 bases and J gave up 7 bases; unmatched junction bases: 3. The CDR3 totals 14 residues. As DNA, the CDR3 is TGTGCCAGCAGTTACTCACAGGGGAGACAGCCCCAGCATTTT. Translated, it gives CASSYSQGRQPQHF.

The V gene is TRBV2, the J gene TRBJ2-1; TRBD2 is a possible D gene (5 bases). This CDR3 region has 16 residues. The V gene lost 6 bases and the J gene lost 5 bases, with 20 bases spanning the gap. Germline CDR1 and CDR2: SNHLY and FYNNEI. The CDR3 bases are TGTGCCAGCAGCCCCGGAAGGGCTAGCACGCACAATGAGCAGTTCTTC. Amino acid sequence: CASSPGRASTHNEQFF.

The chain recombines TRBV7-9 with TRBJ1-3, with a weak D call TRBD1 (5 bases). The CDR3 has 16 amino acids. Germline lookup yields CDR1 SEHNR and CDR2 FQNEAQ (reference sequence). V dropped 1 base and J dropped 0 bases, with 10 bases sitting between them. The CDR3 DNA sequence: TGTGCCAGCAGCTTAGGAGCAGGGCTCTCTGGAAACACCATATATTTT. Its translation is CASSLGAGLSGNTIYF.

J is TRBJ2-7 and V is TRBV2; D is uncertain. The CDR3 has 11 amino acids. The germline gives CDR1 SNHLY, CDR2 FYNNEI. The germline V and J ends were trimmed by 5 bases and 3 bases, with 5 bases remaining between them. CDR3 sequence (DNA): TGTGCCAGCAGTTTAATCTACGAGCAGTACTTC. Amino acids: CASSLIYEQYF.

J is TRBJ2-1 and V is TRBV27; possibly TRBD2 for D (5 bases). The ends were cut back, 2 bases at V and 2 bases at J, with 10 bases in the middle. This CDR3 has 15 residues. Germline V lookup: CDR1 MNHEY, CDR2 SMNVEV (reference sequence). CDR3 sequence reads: CASSLAGPTYNEQFF. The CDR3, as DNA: TGTGCCAGCAGTTTAGCGGGCCCTACCTACAATGAGCAGTTCTTC.